This TCR beta chain was sequenced in a study of CD8+ T cells in alopecia areata (dated by TCRdb to 2016 to 2018). Some background on the complete study: The treated patients took part in an open-label pilot trial in which moderate-to-severe alopecia areata was treated with oral tofacitinib at 5 to 10 mg twice daily. Human TCRbeta sequencing covered scalp tissue and sorted CD4+ and CD8+ peripheral blood T cells from patchy and totalis/universalis alopecia areata patients and healthy controls. Scalp clonality was compared among normal scalp (n=4), patchy alopecia areata scalp (n=8), and alopecia totalis/universalis scalp (n=8). RNA came from the PAXgene miRNA kit for fixed scalp, the miRNeasy kit for PBMCs, and the RNeasy kit for mouse skin. Biopsies were taken from tofacitinib-treated patients at baseline and again at 4 and 24 weeks into treatment, and several of those patients also had a later scalp biopsy. TCRbeta CDR3 regions were amplified by immunoSEQ multiplex PCR with 35 Vbeta forward and 13 Jbeta reverse primers. In treated patients, disease severity was measured using the SALT score, which gives the percentage of scalp surface area affected. The study used high-throughput TCRbeta sequencing to examine T cell clonal expansion in alopecia areata, in both the C3H/HeJ mouse model and human patients. Patients received tofacitinib for 6 to 18 months and were then followed off drug for 6 months to check for delayed response and recurrence. What the work shows at the level of the full study, not this receptor alone: Because the treated cohort was small and had only one nonresponder, larger studies are needed to examine links between baseline CD8+ expansion and response. With tofacitinib, both scalp clonality and the number of expanded CD8+ clones among the top 100 scalp clones went down significantly. Scalp TCR repertoire analysis is complicated because resident alphabeta T cells in normal human skin are also sequenced, whereas mouse skin is dominated by gammadelta T cells. Compared with mice, TCR sequences shared between patients were less clear, possibly partly because of HLA diversity across the patient population. During tofacitinib treatment, many expanded lesional clones remained in scalp and blood, and this persistence may partly explain relapse after treatment is stopped. Compared with normal scalp, lesional scalp, particularly in alopecia totalis/universalis, had higher clonality and more expanded CD8+ clones, which suggests antigenic drive.

Worth noting for this clone: Its target antigen remains unknown. No much larger clone is present one base from it, and per-base qualities are unavailable.

CDR1 and CDR2 were assigned from the germline V gene (reference sequence) as LNHNV and YYDKDF. The germline V and J ends show losses of 0 bases and 8 bases respectively, and no gene match explains 13 bases of the junction. From its cysteine to its phenylalanine, the CDR3 spans 17 amino acids. The sequence is cut down to CDR3 DNA, 51 bases in frame from base 1. The treatment or condition label corresponds to: oral pan-JAK inhibitor, 5-10 mg twice daily. Peripheral blood and lesional scalp punch biopsies were obtained from patients with alopecia areata. PBMCs were isolated by density centrifugation and stained for CD3, CD4 and CD8, after which CD4+ and CD8+ T cells were sorted on a FACSAria. Library method: the immunoSEQ multiplex PCR assay. RNA was extracted from all samples and reverse transcribed into cDNA as template for TCR sequencing. SuperScript III was used to make first-strand cDNA, primed with a 2:1 mix of oligo-dT and random hexamers. A synthetic immune receptor repertoire was used to gauge amplification bias, and whatever bias remained was removed computationally. The published analysis was carried out like this. Raw reads were preprocessed to remove errors, and CDR3 was defined according to IMGT conventions as the region from the conserved cysteine to phenylalanine. Clonality was calculated as 1 minus Shannon entropy normalized by log2 of the number of productive unique TCRs. CD4 or CD8 identity of scalp clones was inferred by cross-referencing scalp TCRbeta sequences with sorted blood CD4 and CD8 repertoires. TCRdb limited this immuneACCESS table to in-frame rearrangements with V and J called. A share of clones is missing; checked studies link under half to unresolved V genes, and the rest is unexplained. The V and J calls and the clone size are those of that table, but D and trimming were determined from the DNA. Within this sample are 100,000 or so clones, with about three fifths of them counted one time only. The top ten clones comprise less than 20% of the sample.

The rearranged chain carries TRBV15 and TRBJ2-1; 7 of the junction bases match TRBD2. This sequence was found in a human donor with alopecia areata. Sequences were derived from CD8+ T cells sorted from blood, sampled between weeks 55 and 70, from a patient treated with tofacitinib. The CDR3 protein: CATSRDRLGGIIDEQFF. The bases read TGTGCCACCAGCAGAGATCGTCTCGGGGGGATTATTGATGAGCAGTTCTTC.